The 17 T cell receptor beta chains listed next were all sequenced from one sample in a study of spatial heterogeneity in lung cancer. Time point: sample taken at primary tumor resection. Material for sequencing was whole RNA from tumor, nontumor lung or frozen PBMC, left unsorted. Each CDR3 protein gets one entry after TCRdb re-called the 5' RACE reads with MiXCR. The data show more than 8,000 distinct CDR3 sequences, with 7.8% seen just once and 30% held by the top ten. Sample: PBMCs, taken at surgery. All receptors derive from a female donor with early-stage non-small cell lung cancer.

In this sample, this clonotype is medium-sized. The chain recombines TRBV29-1 with TRBJ2-2; TRBD1 matches at 10 bases. The CDR3 contains 12 residues. Germline values: CDR1 SQVTM, CDR2 ANQGSEA. V trimming: 7 bases; J trimming: 5 bases; junction bases outside the gene matches: 1. This CDR3 is CSGGQGTGELFF. CDR3 DNA sequence: TGCAGCGGGGGACAGGGGACCGGGGAGCTGTTTTTT.

This clonotype appeared many times. The chain has TRBV6-5 and TRBJ2-7; possibly TRBD2 for D (6 bases). CDR1 MNHEY and CDR2 SVGAGI come from the germline V gene. The V end was cut by 3 bases, the J end by 2 bases, with 14 bases between. The CDR3 has 15 residues. CDR3: CASSYGGADPYEQYF. DNA for the CDR3: TGTGCCAGCAGTTATGGCGGGGCAGATCCCTACGAGCAGTACTTC.

This clonotype appeared many times. This sequence joins TRBV12-3 or TRBV12-4 and TRBJ2-1; 8 bases align to TRBD2. V lost 1 base, J lost 6 bases, and 5 bases stayed unmatched. The CDR3 runs 15 residues. The CDR3 DNA reads as TGTGCCAGCAGTTTAGGGTGGAGCGGGGGCAATGAGCAGTTCTTC. Its translation: CASSLGWSGGNEQFF.

This clonotype showed up many times. The rearrangement links TRBV23-1 to TRBJ1-4, with D possibly being TRBD1 (6 bases). TRBV23-1 is annotated as an ORF whose role is uncertain. V lost 6 bases and J lost 6, with 14 bases in between. CDR3 length equals 14 residues. This CDR3 is CASSPRGDDEKLFF. In DNA, the CDR3 is TGCGCCAGCAGCCCCAGGGGTGACGATGAAAAACTGTTTTTT.

This clonotype has a count of ten or more. The chain joins TRBV2 to TRBJ2-1; TRBD2 matches 13 bases. The CDR3 is 15 residues long. Germline V gene sequence: CDR1 SNHLY, CDR2 FYNNEI. After removal of 4 bases from V and 5 bases from J, the junction contained 2 bases not matched to a gene. The CDR3 DNA follows: TGTGCCAGCAGTGGGACTAGCGGGAGCAACAATGAGCAGTTCTTC. This translates into CASSGTSGSNNEQFF.

In this sample, this clonotype turned up many times. In DNA, the CDR3 is TGTGCCAGCAGCTTGAGAGGGGGGACCAATGAGCAGTTCTTC. Protein product: CASSLRGGTNEQFF. The V gene is TRBV5-6, the J gene TRBJ2-1; either TRBD1 or TRBD2 may fit D (6 bases each). This CDR3 region has 14 residues. The V and J ends lost 1 base and 6 bases respectively, with 11 bases between them. Germline V gene lookup returns CDR1 SGHDT and CDR2 YYEEEE.

This clonotype was counted at least ten times. The genes are TRBV18 and TRBJ2-1; 8 bases line up with TRBD2. Germline values: CDR1 KGHSH, CDR2 LQKENI. The CDR3 is 14 residues long. V was pared by 6 bases and J by 5 bases, with 6 bases of the junction left unmatched. CDR3 region: CASSRGANDNEQFF. The CDR3 DNA reads as TGTGCCAGCTCGCGGGGGGCAAATGACAATGAGCAGTTCTTC.

The table lists this clonotype with a few counts. The chain couples TRBV24-1 to TRBJ2-7; no clear D gene. The CDR3 is 15 amino acids. CDR1 and CDR2 (germline): KGHDR, SFDVKD. Trimming took off 3 bases at V and 3 bases at J, with 14 bases between the two ends. The CDR3: CATSDTGKGHYEQYF. The CDR3 DNA sequence: TGTGCCACCAGTGATACTGGGAAGGGCCACTACGAGCAGTACTTC.

This clonotype was recorded at least ten times. This chain connects TRBV29-1 to TRBJ2-2, with 11 bases matching TRBD1. This CDR3 has 13 residues. From germline, CDR1 is SQVTM and CDR2 ANQGSEA. V gave up 6 bases and J gave up 5 bases; unmatched junction bases: 2. CDR3 sequence reads: CSVGTGGTGELFF. For the CDR3, the DNA is TGCAGCGTGGGGACAGGGGGGACCGGGGAGCTGTTTTTT.

By share, this clonotype ranks as medium-sized. The chain couples TRBV29-1 to TRBJ1-1; D gene uncertain. Germline V lookup: CDR1 SQVTM, CDR2 ANQGSEA. Between the trimmed V and J ends, which lost 3 bases and 0 bases, there was a span of 8 bases. The CDR3 has 13 amino acids. CDR3 protein: CSVDFSLNTEAFF. The CDR3 nucleotides read TGCAGCGTTGATTTCAGTTTGAACACTGAAGCTTTCTTT. Variable domain in full (rest from reference TRBV29-1 and TRBJ1-1): SAVISQKPSRDICQRGTSLTIQCQVDSQVTMMFWYRQQPGQSLTLIATANQGSEATYESGFVIDKFPISRPNLTFSTLTVSNMSPEDSSIYLCSVDFSLNTEAFFGQGTRLTVV.

The V and J genes are TRBV28 and TRBJ2-7; the D gene is possibly TRBD1 (7 bases). V lost 3 bases and J 2 bases, leaving 11 bases between the germline ends. This CDR3 comprises 14 residues. CDR1 is MDHEN, CDR2 SYDVKM, per germline. The CDR3 nucleotides are TGTGCCAGCAGTTTGGCAGGGGGGCCCTACGAGCAGTACTTC. It yields the protein CASSLAGGPYEQYF.

In its sample, this clonotype was seen many times. The genes are TRBV19 and TRBJ1-5, with 8 bases matching TRBD1. Germline values: CDR1 LNHDA, CDR2 SQIVND (reference sequence). The V and J ends lost 4 bases and 6 bases, in that order; junction bases with no gene match: 5. The CDR3 covers 14 residues. The CDR3 region is CASSNTGGGQPQHF. CDR3 DNA sequence: TGTGCCAGTAGTAATACAGGGGGGGGTCAGCCCCAGCATTTT.

In this sample, this clonotype turned up many times. The V call is TRBV6-4, the J call TRBJ2-1; 7 bases align to TRBD1. After removal of 4 bases from V and 4 bases from J, the junction contained 7 bases not matched to a gene. This CDR3 spans 15 amino acids. The germline V gene has CDR1 MRHNA and CDR2 SNTAGT. This CDR3 reads CASSVSDRAYNEQFF. The CDR3 DNA is TGTGCCAGCAGTGTGTCAGACAGGGCTTACAATGAGCAGTTCTTC.

The sample holds many counts of this clonotype. The V call is TRBV20-1, the J call TRBJ2-2, with D maybe TRBD1 (6 bases). V lost 4 bases and J 0 bases, leaving 12 bases between the germline ends. The CDR3 is made up of 15 amino acids. Germline V gene sequence: CDR1 DFQATT, CDR2 SNEGSKA (reference sequence). This CDR3 is CSATGQFANTGELFF. The CDR3 bases are TGCAGTGCTACTGGACAGTTCGCGAACACCGGGGAGCTGTTTTTT.

Judged by abundance, this clonotype is hyperexpanded. The gene calls are TRBV24-1 and TRBJ2-1; 7 positions agree with TRBD2. The CDR3 runs 15 residues. V was pared by 2 bases and J by 7 bases, with 7 bases of the junction left unmatched. Germline CDR1 and CDR2: KGHDR and SFDVKD. The CDR3 sequence: CATSDWDWGGNEQFF. The CDR3 region has the DNA TGTGCCACCAGTGATTGGGACTGGGGGGGAAATGAGCAGTTCTTC.

This clonotype was detected ten times or more. The chain is built from TRBV5-1 and TRBJ2-2, with D hard to call. The germline gives CDR1 SGHRS, CDR2 YFSETQ. Trimming stripped 0 bases from V and 0 bases from J, with 9 bases between. There are 16 residues in the CDR3. CDR3 sequence reads: CASSLVGNANTGELFF. In nucleotides, the CDR3 is TGCGCCAGCAGCTTGGTGGGCAATGCGAACACCGGGGAGCTGTTTTTT.

There are many counts of this clonotype. The rearrangement joins TRBV11-2 to TRBJ1-1; a weak D match, TRBD1 (5 bases). The ends were cut back, 4 bases at V and 5 bases at J, with 14 bases in the middle. The CDR3 is 14 amino acids. The V gene's germline CDR1 is SGHAT and CDR2 FQNNGV. In nucleotides, the CDR3 is TGTGCCAGCAGCTACTCCGCGGGGGGTACTGAAGCTTTCTTT. It translates to CASSYSAGGTEAFF.